This T cell receptor (beta chain) emerged from a study of cytomegalovirus exposure and HLA in healthy donors. General study results and limits: Previously analyzed data showed that most TCR beta V segments were productive at a frequency of about 87% or about 30%. HLA allele associations emerged for roughly 17,000 TCR beta sequences in a later analysis, at 0.05 false discovery rate.

In the case of this clone: Antigen: not known.

Vbeta (60) and Jbeta (13) primers were used in the PCR. The assay was immunoSEQ multiplex PCR, and TCRdb's table has in-frame clones only and misses some. The sample lists roughly 140,000 clones; 70% to 90% were seen once. The sequencing input was PBMCs. The clonotype was recovered from a woman under 30 in good health and CMV-seronegative.

The CDR3 region is CASSLRLSEQYF. Written as DNA, the CDR3 is TGTGCCAGCAGCTTGCGCCTTTCCGAGCAGTACTTC. The chain employs TRBV28 and TRBJ2-7; D ambiguous. V was trimmed by 6 bases and J by 6 bases, leaving 12 bases between them. The CDR3 has 12 residues. Germline CDR1 is MDHEN and CDR2 is SYDVKM.